Listed below are T cell receptor beta chains from one sample, sequenced in a study of T cell repertoires in cytomegalovirus infection. TCRdb re-derived calls from the reads in MiXCR, one entry per CDR3 protein. The sample gives roughly 200,000 distinct CDR3 sequences, about 18% of which show up once; less than 25% is in the top ten. Sequences were obtained from CD8+ T cells from PBMCs. Receptors were obtained from a human donor in good health (CMV status not recorded). Some clones in this sample may be carry-over from other donors' samples. Both conserved end residues are part of each CDR3. Each record gives: CDR3 protein, J gene, V gene, clone size. Size values are once, few and many counts, or a class for expanded clones, and some rows have none.

CDR3: CASSPNRETEAFF; J: TRBJ1-1; V: TRBV4-1; size: NA
CDR3: CASSQGYRGNSPLHF; J: TRBJ1-6; V: TRBV14; size: NA
CDR3: CASSLWMDEQFF; J: TRBJ2-1; V: TRBV7-2; size: few
CDR3: CATSRVLETAYEQYF; J: TRBJ2-7; V: TRBV15; size: NA
CDR3: CASSQDPGTGAEAFF; J: TRBJ1-1; V: TRBV4-1; size: few
CDR3: CASSRALNTGELFF; J: TRBJ2-2; V: TRBV4-1; size: few
CDR3: CASSEGAAINTEAFF; J: TRBJ1-1; V: TRBV9; size: few
CDR3: CASSYSILDRPSSYEQYF; J: TRBJ2-7; V: TRBV6-6; size: few
CDR3: CASSLTENSNQPQHF; J: TRBJ1-5; V: TRBV7-6; size: once
CDR3: CASSYSESAYEQYF; J: TRBJ2-7; V: TRBV6-6; size: NA
CDR3: CASRKPGDPDYEQYF; J: TRBJ2-7; V: TRBV6-2/TRBV6-3; size: NA
CDR3: CASSPVERSAAFF; J: TRBJ1-1; V: TRBV12-3/TRBV12-4; size: few
CDR3: CATSRDRVLSYNEQFF; J: TRBJ2-1; V: TRBV15; size: NA
CDR3: CASSLLLEPGNTIYF; J: TRBJ1-3; V: TRBV7-6; size: few
CDR3: CASSLLGTGTEAFF; J: TRBJ1-1; V: TRBV27; size: NA
CDR3: CASSYQGIDEQFF; J: TRBJ2-1; V: TRBV6-6; size: many
CDR3: CASSLTGDIEAFF; J: TRBJ1-1; V: TRBV4-1; size: few
CDR3: CASSDPLTGGNEKLFF; J: TRBJ1-4; V: TRBV10-1; size: few
CDR3: CASSVGDSYEQYF; J: TRBJ2-7; V: TRBV9; size: NA
CDR3: CSVEWRTSGTYEQYF; J: TRBJ2-7; V: TRBV29-1; size: few
CDR3: CASSPGTALANYGYTF; J: TRBJ1-2; V: TRBV7-2; size: NA
CDR3: CASRPQGVGTGELFF; J: TRBJ2-2; V: TRBV28; size: NA
CDR3: CGSKRGLGNQPQHF; J: TRBJ1-5; V: TRBV6-2/TRBV6-3; size: few
CDR3: CSVLTELGSNEKLFF; J: TRBJ1-4; V: TRBV29-1; size: NA
CDR3: CASSYGVGYEQYF; J: TRBJ2-7; V: TRBV27; size: NA
CDR3: CASTPDSNSNQPQHF; J: TRBJ1-5; V: TRBV12-3/TRBV12-4; size: NA
CDR3: CASSYVVGEQFF; J: TRBJ2-1; V: TRBV6-2/TRBV6-3; size: few
CDR3: CASSYGGGGPQETQYF; J: TRBJ2-5; V: TRBV6-5; size: NA
CDR3: CASSPIARGYTNEKLFF; J: TRBJ1-4; V: TRBV14; size: NA
CDR3: CATSRQLDRVGETQYF; J: TRBJ2-5; V: TRBV15; size: NA
CDR3: CASRERGSSYEQYF; J: TRBJ2-7; V: TRBV6-2/TRBV6-3; size: few
CDR3: CASSFTGTYNYGYTF; J: TRBJ1-2; V: TRBV27; size: few
CDR3: CASRLNTGQGRGGGELFF; J: TRBJ2-2; V: TRBV7-6; size: few
CDR3: CATSLTDSFGGNTEAFF; J: TRBJ1-1; V: TRBV24-1; size: NA
CDR3: CASSRGHLNTEAFF; J: TRBJ1-1; V: TRBV5-6; size: NA
CDR3: CASSSGGDIQYF; J: TRBJ2-4; V: TRBV5-6; size: NA
CDR3: CASSPEAGANTEAFF; J: TRBJ1-1; V: TRBV7-6; size: NA
CDR3: CASSFSGVEVNEQFF; J: TRBJ2-1; V: TRBV7-9; size: NA
CDR3: CASSQDRGGRNTQYF; J: TRBJ2-3; V: TRBV4-2; size: NA
CDR3: CASSERSWGAYEQYF; J: TRBJ2-7; V: TRBV2; size: NA
CDR3: CASSTTSGLAGYTGELFF; J: TRBJ2-2; V: TRBV7-9; size: few
CDR3: CSARETGYEQYF; J: TRBJ2-7; V: TRBV20-1; size: NA
CDR3: CSVEVPREGLNTEAFF; J: TRBJ1-1; V: TRBV29-1; size: NA
CDR3: CASSLEGPYEQYF; J: TRBJ2-7; V: TRBV28; size: few
CDR3: CASSLPYGGAGANRETQYF; J: TRBJ2-5; V: TRBV7-9; size: few
CDR3: CASSSQHSGQPQHF; J: TRBJ1-5; V: TRBV7-9; size: once
CDR3: CSVDRGPNTGELFF; J: TRBJ2-2; V: TRBV29-1; size: NA
CDR3: CSALEAGSRRPDTQYF; J: TRBJ2-3; V: TRBV20-1; size: few
CDR3: CASSPPGVNQPQHF; J: TRBJ1-5; V: TRBV7-9; size: few
CDR3: CASSFLPGVETQYF; J: TRBJ2-5; V: TRBV12-3/TRBV12-4; size: many
CDR3: CASSRERENTEAFF; J: TRBJ1-1; V: TRBV4-1; size: NA
CDR3: CASSYSVGNEQYF; J: TRBJ2-7; V: TRBV6-5; size: NA
CDR3: CASSLATFDEQFF; J: TRBJ2-1; V: TRBV7-2; size: NA
CDR3: CASSFRVVQPQHF; J: TRBJ1-5; V: TRBV4-1; size: NA
CDR3: CASGRMDSSQPQHF; J: TRBJ1-5; V: TRBV25-1; size: NA
CDR3: CASSFRTGDSPLHF; J: TRBJ1-6; V: TRBV6-2/TRBV6-3; size: few
CDR3: CASSSILSREQFF; J: TRBJ2-1; V: TRBV7-8; size: NA
CDR3: CASSLGQGVQPQHF; J: TRBJ1-5; V: TRBV5-6; size: NA
CDR3: CASSESRIGQRAFF; J: TRBJ1-1; V: TRBV25-1; size: few